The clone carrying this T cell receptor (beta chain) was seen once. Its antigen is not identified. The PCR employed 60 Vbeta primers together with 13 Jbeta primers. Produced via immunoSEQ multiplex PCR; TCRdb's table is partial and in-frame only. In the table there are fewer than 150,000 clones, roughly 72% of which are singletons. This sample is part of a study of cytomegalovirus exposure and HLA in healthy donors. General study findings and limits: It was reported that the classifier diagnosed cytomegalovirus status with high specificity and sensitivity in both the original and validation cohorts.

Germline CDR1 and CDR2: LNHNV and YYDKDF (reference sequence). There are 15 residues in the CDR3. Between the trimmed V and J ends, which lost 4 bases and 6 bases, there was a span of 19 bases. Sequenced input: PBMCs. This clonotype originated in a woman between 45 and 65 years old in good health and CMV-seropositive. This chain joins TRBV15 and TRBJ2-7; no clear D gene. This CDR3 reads CATSNSPIYATEQYF. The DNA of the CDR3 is TGTGCCACCAGCAACTCCCCAATTTATGCAACCGAGCAGTACTTC.